This is a list of T cell receptor beta chains from one sample in a study of T cell repertoires in cytomegalovirus infection. TCRdb recomputed calls from the reads with MiXCR, one row per CDR3 protein. The table includes almost 550,000 distinct CDR3 sequences, about 15% detected once. Sequenced input: CD8+ T cells from PBMCs. These receptors all stem from a human donor in good health (CMV status not recorded). Some clones in this sample may be carry-over from other donors' samples. Both conserved end residues are part of each CDR3. A D gene is named only where the DNA matches it firmly. Clone size appears in some rows only: once, few, many, or a class for an expanded clone.

many	TRBV12-5	NA	TRBJ2-5	16	TGTGCTAGTGGTCTGCTCCCCGGGACTCCCCCAGGGACCCAGTACTTC	CASGLLPGTPPGTQYF
NA	TRBV29-1	NA	TRBJ1-4	14	TGCAGCGTTCGGCGGGAGGGGCCTAGCGAAAAACTGTTTTTT	CSVRREGPSEKLFF
NA	TRBV19	NA	TRBJ1-1	13	TGTGCCAGTAGTTGGCAAACATACACTGAAGCTTTCTTT	CASSWQTYTEAFF
NA	TRBV6-5	NA	TRBJ1-5	14	TGTGCCAGCAGTACTACATATAGCAATCAGCCCCAGCATTTT	CASSTTYSNQPQHF
many	TRBV7-9	TRBD1	TRBJ2-7	15	TGTGCCAGCAGCTTATCACCGGGACAGGCCTACGAGCAGTACTTC	CASSLSPGQAYEQYF
NA	TRBV9	TRBD1	TRBJ2-3	15	TGTGCCAGCAGCCCTTGGGACAGAGCGAGGGATACGCAGTATTTT	CASSPWDRARDTQYF
many	TRBV7-6	NA	TRBJ1-1	13	TGTGCCAGCAGCCAAGCCGGGGTGGTTGAAGCTTTCTTT	CASSQAGVVEAFF
NA	TRBV7-9	TRBD1	TRBJ2-2	17	TGTGCCAGCAGCTTACCTCGGACAGGGGGTTGGAACGGGGAGCTGTTTTTT	CASSLPRTGGWNGELFF
many	TRBV6-1	TRBD1	TRBJ1-2	17	TGTGCCAGCAGTGCTGTCTGGGACAGGGGGCTCGGCTATGGCTACACCTTC	CASSAVWDRGLGYGYTF
NA	TRBV4-2	TRBD1	TRBJ2-1	14	TGTGCCAGCAGCCAGGGACAGGGGGCCTATGAGCAGTTCTTC	CASSQGQGAYEQFF
many	TRBV27	TRBD1	TRBJ2-7	17	TGTGCCAGCAGTTCCCTCAGGACAGGCGTATTACTCTACGAGCAGTACTTC	CASSSLRTGVLLYEQYF
NA	TRBV5-6	NA	TRBJ2-7	16	TGTGCCAGCAGCTTGGCCGACGTTTCCAGGGACCGTCAGCAGTACTTC	CASSLADVSRDRQQYF
NA	TRBV7-2	NA	TRBJ2-2	17	TGTGCCAGCAGCTTAGGAGGCGGGGAGGTGCGAACCGGGGAGCTGTTTTTT	CASSLGGGEVRTGELFF
NA	TRBV9	NA	TRBJ2-7	13	TGTGCCAGCGGAGTCAGGCGGACCTACGAGCAGTACTTC	CASGVRRTYEQYF
few	TRBV4-2	NA	TRBJ2-1	13	TGTGCCAGCAGCCAAGTACGGGGGACTGAGCAGTTCTTC	CASSQVRGTEQFF
many	TRBV7-9	TRBD2	TRBJ2-7	20	TGTGCCAGCAGCCCCACCATGGGGACTAGCGGGAGAGGGGAGCCCTACGAGCAGTACTTC	CASSPTMGTSGRGEPYEQYF
few	TRBV3-1	NA	TRBJ2-7	14	TGTGCCAGCAGCCAAGAGATGTCAGACTACGAGCAGTACTTC	CASSQEMSDYEQYF
few	TRBV5-6	NA	TRBJ2-1	16	TGTGCCAGCAGCTTTTTTGTGGCGGCAGGCTCCAATGAGCAGTTCTTC	CASSFFVAAGSNEQFF
NA	TRBV20-1	NA	TRBJ2-7	14	TGCAGTGCTGAGCCGAGGGGCAGCTCCTACGAGCAGTACTTC	CSAEPRGSSYEQYF
NA	TRBV4-2	NA	TRBJ2-1	14	TGTGCCAGCAGCCAAGGCGGTAGCCCCAATGAGCAGTTCTTC	CASSQGGSPNEQFF
NA	TRBV7-9	NA	TRBJ2-7	14	TGTGCCAGCAGCACCGGACTACTCCCCTACGAGCAGTACTTC	CASSTGLLPYEQYF
NA	TRBV7-2	TRBD2	TRBJ2-7	15	TGTGCCAGCAGCTTAGGAAGGCGGGGGGACTACGAGCAGTACTTC	CASSLGRRGDYEQYF
many	TRBV7-8	NA	TRBJ2-2	14	TGTGCCAGCAGCCGACCTGAGTCCACCGGGGAGCTGTTTTTT	CASSRPESTGELFF
NA	TRBV5-1	TRBD1	TRBJ1-2	16	TGCGCCAGCAGCCGCCCCGGACAGGGAACGGACTATGGCTACACCTTC	CASSRPGQGTDYGYTF
many	TRBV6-2/TRBV6-3	NA	TRBJ2-1	14	TGTGCCAGCAGTTACGCAGGGAACTTCAATGAGCAGTTCTTC	CASSYAGNFNEQFF
many	TRBV7-9	TRBD2	TRBJ2-1	15	TGTGCCAGCAGCTCCACCGGGACTACCCGCCATGAGCAGTTCTTC	CASSSTGTTRHEQFF
NA	TRBV6-1	NA	TRBJ2-3	13	TGTGCCAGCATTGCGTCCCTCACAGATACGCAGTATTTT	CASIASLTDTQYF
NA	TRBV6-1	TRBD2	TRBJ2-3	14	TGTGCCAGCAGCGCTAGCGGGGGGCCCGATACGCAGTATTTT	CASSASGGPDTQYF
many	TRBV6-6	NA	TRBJ2-1	13	TGTGCCAGCAGCGCCTACCCCTACAATGAGCAGTTCTTC	CASSAYPYNEQFF
few	TRBV6-1	TRBD1	TRBJ2-7	15	TGTGCCAGCAGTGTCCGGGACAGGTCAGTCTACGAGCAGTACTTC	CASSVRDRSVYEQYF
many	TRBV27	TRBD2	TRBJ2-7	16	TGTGCCAGCAGTTTATTTTGGGAGGGGAACGCCTACGAGCAGTACTTC	CASSLFWEGNAYEQYF
many	TRBV27	NA	TRBJ1-1	15	TGTGCCAGCACCATTAGCCCCCAGGGGAACACTGAAGCTTTCTTT	CASTISPQGNTEAFF
few	TRBV13	NA	TRBJ2-1	15	TGTGCCAGCAGCTTTAAAGGGGGCTCCTACAATGAGCAGTTCTTC	CASSFKGGSYNEQFF
few	TRBV6-2/TRBV6-3	NA	TRBJ2-5	13	TGTGCCAGCAGTTACACAGAGCGGGAGACCCAGTACTTC	CASSYTERETQYF
NA	TRBV4-1	NA	TRBJ1-1	16	TGCGCCAGCAGCCAAGAAGAAATAGGAGTGAACACTGAAGCTTTCTTT	CASSQEEIGVNTEAFF
NA	TRBV6-1	TRBD1	TRBJ1-2	12	TGTGCCAGCAGGGACAGGGACTATGGCTACACCTTC	CASRDRDYGYTF
NA	TRBV29-1	TRBD1	TRBJ1-1	14	TGCAGCGTTGAAGCAGAGACAGGGGGCCCTGAAGCTTTCTTT	CSVEAETGGPEAFF